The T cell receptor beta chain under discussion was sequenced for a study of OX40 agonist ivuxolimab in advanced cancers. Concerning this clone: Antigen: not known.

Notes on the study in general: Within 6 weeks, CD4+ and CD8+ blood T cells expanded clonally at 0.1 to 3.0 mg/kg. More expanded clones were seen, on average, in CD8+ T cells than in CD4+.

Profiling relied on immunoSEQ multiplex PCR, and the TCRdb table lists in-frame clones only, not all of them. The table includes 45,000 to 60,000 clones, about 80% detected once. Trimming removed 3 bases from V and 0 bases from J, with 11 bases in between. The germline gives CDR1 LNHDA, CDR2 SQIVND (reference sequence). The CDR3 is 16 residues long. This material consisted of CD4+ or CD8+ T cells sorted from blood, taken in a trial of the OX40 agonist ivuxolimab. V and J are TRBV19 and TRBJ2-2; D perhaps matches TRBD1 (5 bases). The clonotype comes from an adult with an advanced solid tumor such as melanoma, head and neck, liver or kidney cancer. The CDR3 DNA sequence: TGTGCCAGTAGTATTTCGGCCAGGGCGAACACCGGGGAGCTGTTTTTT. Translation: CASSISARANTGELFF.